This T cell receptor beta chain was recorded in a study of T-cell memory formation after mild COVID-19. Study at large: The study found TCR clusters largely donor specific.

V was trimmed by 0 bases and J by 7 bases, leaving 14 bases between them. Germline CDR1 SGHRS, CDR2 YFSETQ. The CDR3 spans 15 residues. Overall study findings and caveats: Researchers found some responding clones in pre-infection memory, a sign that cross-reactive memory joined. The study found contracting CD4+ clones mainly in CM and EM and contracting CD8+ clones in EMRA.

A 5'RACE reaction primed in the constant segment made cDNA libraries of TCR alpha and TCR beta, and these carried sample barcodes and UMIs. TCRdb itself ran the 5' RACE reads through MiXCR, one entry per CDR3 protein. In the table there are about 350,000 distinct CDR3 sequences, around 30% of which are singletons. In the case of this clonotype: Its specificity is not known.

This rearrangement joins TRBV5-1 to TRBJ2-1; no definite D call. Sample: PBMCs or a T cell subset sorted from them (not recorded which). This sequence originates from an adult woman who had mild COVID-19 (a few samples of this study predate the infection). Cell type and time point are not known. CDR3 sequence: CASSLAEGYGNEQFF. In DNA, the CDR3 is TGCGCCAGCAGCTTGGCCGAAGGCTACGGGAATGAGCAGTTCTTC.